Below, 27 T cell receptor beta chains from the same sample are listed, as sequenced in a study of T cell responses to AZD1222 COVID-19 vaccine. Repertoires were generated with immunoSEQ multiplex PCR, while TCRdb's copy carries only in-frame clones and drops some. Altogether 140,000 or so clones are present, about 86% being singletons, with the ten largest covering 5.1%. The specimen comprised peripheral blood, sampled 28 days after the second AZD1222 dose. Receptors were obtained from an adult who received the AZD1222 COVID-19 vaccine.

V and J are TRBV7-9 and TRBJ2-5; D not certain. Per the germline V gene, CDR1 is SEHNR and CDR2 is FQNEAQ (reference sequence). CDR3 length: 10 residues. Trimming shortened V by 3 bases and J by 9 bases, and 5 bases separated the two germline ends. The CDR3 spells CASSFESQYF. CDR3 bases: TGTGCCAGCAGCTTCGAGTCCCAGTACTTC.

The chain combines TRBV6-2 or TRBV6-3 with TRBJ2-1; 11 bases are shared with TRBD2. V lost 4 bases to trimming and J lost 8 bases; unmatched junction nucleotides: 10. This CDR3 has 16 residues. Germline CDR1 and CDR2: MNHEY and SVGEGT. CDR3 sequence reads: CASSSWTSGPRDEQFF. CDR3 in DNA: TGTGCCAGCAGTTCCTGGACTAGCGGGCCGAGGGATGAGCAGTTCTTC.

This sequence joins TRBV19 and TRBJ2-7; no clear D gene. V dropped 7 bases and J dropped 4 bases, with 17 bases sitting between them. Looked up from germline, CDR1 is LNHDA and CDR2 is SQIVND (reference sequence). This CDR3 has 14 residues. The CDR3 here is CASTADGNSYEQYF. Written as DNA, the CDR3 is TGTGCCAGTACCGCGGACGGCAATTCTTACGAGCAGTACTTC.

V gene TRBV3-1 (or the pseudogene TRBV3-2) combines with J gene TRBJ2-5; D may be TRBD1 or TRBD2 (6 bases each). The CDR3 extends over 12 amino acids. V lost 7 bases and J 9 bases, leaving 15 bases between the germline ends. CDR1 and CDR2 from the germline V gene are LGHDT and YNNKEL (reference sequence). This CDR3 reads CASTITGRPQYF. CDR3 DNA sequence: TGTGCCAGCACGATAACAGGGAGGCCCCAGTACTTC.

This clone showed up just a few times. The rearrangement joins TRBV9 to TRBJ2-2; 10 bases match TRBD1. Germline V gives CDR1 SGDLS, CDR2 YYNGEE. The trim removed 0 bases at V and 7 bases at J, leaving 9 bases unmatched. The CDR3 consists of 17 residues. The DNA for the CDR3 is TGTGCCAGCAGCGTAGAATTCTTGGACAGGGGGAGCGGGGAGCTGTTTTTT. As protein: CASSVEFLDRGSGELFF.

This chain connects TRBV20-1 to TRBJ1-1; no firm D call. From germline, CDR1 is DFQATT and CDR2 SNEGSKA (reference sequence). The CDR3 extends over 11 amino acids. In DNA, the CDR3 is TGCAGGGGGAGTTCGAACACTGAAGCTTTCTTT. It codes for CRGSSNTEAFF.

The chain couples TRBV5-6 to TRBJ2-7, with D perhaps matching TRBD1 (6 bases). The V gene's germline CDR1 is SGHDT and CDR2 YYEEEE. Trimming stripped 4 bases from V and 7 bases from J, with 12 bases between. The CDR3 sequence is 12 residues long. For the CDR3, the DNA is TGTGCCAGCAGCGCCTCAGGGGTAGAGCAGTACTTC. Amino acid sequence: CASSASGVEQYF.

The chain links TRBV11-2 to TRBJ2-7, with 10 bases lining up with TRBD1. The CDR3 covers 14 residues. The V gene end was trimmed by 2 bases and the J gene end by 5 bases; junction bases not matched to a gene: 3. Germline lookup yields CDR1 SGHAT and CDR2 FQNNGV. CDR3 in amino acids: CASSLRDRGHEQYF. The CDR3 nucleotides read TGTGCCAGCAGCTTACGCGACAGGGGGCACGAGCAGTACTTC.

This clone appeared a single time. This chain connects TRBV10-1 to TRBJ1-5; 7 positions match TRBD1. The CDR3 runs to 15 residues. With 3 bases clipped from V and 4 bases from J, the junction kept 6 bases outside the gene matches. Per the germline V gene, CDR1 is WNHNN and CDR2 is SYGVQD (reference sequence). CDR3 coding DNA: TGCGCCAGCAGTGACGAGGGGGCATGGAATCAGCCCCAGCATTTT. Its protein product is CASSDEGAWNQPQHF.

The chain joins TRBV6-6 to TRBJ1-2; the D is unclear. CDR1 and CDR2 (germline): MNHNY, SVGAGI (reference sequence). Deletions cut 5 bases from V and 6 bases from J, with 22 bases between. This CDR3 is 16 amino acids long. CDR3 amino acids: CASSQRRTEGLDGYTF. CDR3 DNA: TGTGCCAGCAGTCAGCGGCGTACCGAGGGATTAGATGGCTACACCTTC.

This clone occurred once. The CDR3 nucleotides read TGTGCCAGCAGGGAAGGGGGGAAACTGTTTTTT. Protein product: CASREGGKLFF. The V call is TRBV28, the J call TRBJ1-4; TRBD1 is a possible D gene (6 bases). V gave up 6 bases and J gave up 11 bases, with 10 bases separating them. CDR3 size: 11 residues. CDR1 is MDHEN, CDR2 SYDVKM, per germline.

This rearrangement joins TRBV5-1 to TRBJ1-5; D is perhaps TRBD1 (5 bases). The germline V gene encodes CDR1 SGHRS and CDR2 YFSETQ. This CDR3 has 15 amino acids. With 0 bases removed from V and 0 bases from J, the gap between germline ends came to 7 bases. The CDR3 bases are TGCGCCAGCAGCTTGGAGGGGCCTAGCAATCAGCCCCAGCATTTT. Translating gives CASSLEGPSNQPQHF.

V and J are TRBV19 and TRBJ1-2; 7 bases are shared with TRBD1. V shed 7 bases and J 0 bases; nucleotides not matched to a gene: 20. The CDR3 sequence is 19 residues long. CDR1 and CDR2 from the germline V gene are LNHDA and SQIVND (reference sequence). CDR3 coding DNA: TGTGCCAGTACCCTTGTCGCCCGGGACAGTCAGAAAACTAACTATGGCTACACCTTC. This gives the protein CASTLVARDSQKTNYGYTF.

This chain uses TRBV19 with TRBJ1-1; D call uncertain. The V and J ends lost 1 base and 3 bases respectively, with 9 bases between them. Germline V CDR1 and CDR2: LNHDA, SQIVND (reference sequence). The CDR3 covers 14 residues. CDR3 sequence reads: CASSIGTRDTEAFF. CDR3 coding DNA: TGTGCCAGTAGTATAGGGACGAGGGACACTGAAGCTTTCTTT.

The rearrangement joins TRBV11-2 to TRBJ2-3; unclear D gene. This CDR3 has 12 amino acids. The V end was cut by 7 bases, the J end by 5 bases, with 10 bases between. CDR1 and CDR2 (germline): SGHAT, FQNNGV. CDR3 in DNA: TGTGCCAGCACCCCTTATGGAGATACGCAGTATTTT. The encoded protein is CASTPYGDTQYF.

The rearrangement joins TRBV5-1 to TRBJ2-3; D is ambiguous. Germline V gene data show CDR1 as SGHRS and CDR2 as YFSETQ. CDR3 length: 16 amino acids. Between the trimmed V and J ends, which lost 0 bases and 0 bases, there was a span of 11 bases. The CDR3 protein is CASSLGSQLSTDTQYF. Here the CDR3 DNA reads TGCGCCAGCAGCTTGGGTTCCCAGCTAAGCACAGATACGCAGTATTTT.

For the CDR3, the DNA is TGTGCCACCAGCAGAGGACGCGGCCGGGGAGGCTACGAGCAGTACTTC. Encoded protein: CATSRGRGRGGYEQYF. The rearrangement uses TRBV15 and TRBJ2-7, with a possible D match to TRBD2 (6 bases). The CDR3 length is 16 residues. Germline CDR1 and CDR2: LNHNV and YYDKDF (reference sequence). V dropped 1 base and J dropped 3 bases, with 16 bases sitting between them.

V is TRBV18 and J is TRBJ2-5; D may correspond to TRBD1 or TRBD2 (5 bases each). Germline V gene sequence: CDR1 KGHSH, CDR2 LQKENI. The ends were cut back, 3 bases at V and 2 bases at J, with 10 bases in the middle. This CDR3 is 14 amino acids long. DNA for the CDR3: TGTGCCAGCTCACCCGGGACGCAGCAAGAGACCCAGTACTTC. Translated, it gives CASSPGTQQETQYF.

This chain links TRBV3-1 (or the pseudogene TRBV3-2) with TRBJ2-3; 9 positions match TRBD2. CDR1 and CDR2 (germline): LGHDT, YNNKEL (reference sequence). The CDR3 is 16 amino acids. Unmatched junction bases numbered 10, after V lost 4 bases and J lost 5 bases. The CDR3 region is CASSLQGLARKDTQYF. In DNA, the CDR3 is TGTGCCAGCAGCCTACAAGGACTAGCGCGGAAAGATACGCAGTATTTT.

V usage is TRBV7-9 and J usage is TRBJ1-3; D remains unclear. With 2 bases removed from V and 0 bases from J, the gap between germline ends came to 11 bases. Germline V CDR1 and CDR2: SEHNR, FQNEAQ (reference sequence). The CDR3 has 16 residues. In DNA form, the CDR3 reads TGTGCCAGCAGCTTAACGGGCCACTCCTCTGGAAACACCATATATTTT. Translating gives CASSLTGHSSGNTIYF.

The chain carries TRBV5-8 and TRBJ2-1; the match to TRBD2 covers 13 bases. CDR3 length equals 17 residues. Germline CDR1 reads SGHTS; CDR2 reads YDEGEE. Unmatched junction bases numbered 8, after V lost 3 bases and J lost 5 bases. The CDR3 protein is CASSSGTTSGGDNEQFF. DNA of the CDR3: TGTGCCAGCAGCTCAGGGACTACTAGCGGGGGGGACAATGAGCAGTTCTTC. Full variable domain (missing parts from reference TRBV5-8 and TRBJ2-1): EAGVTQSPTHLIKTRGQQATLRCSPISGHTSVYWYQQALGLGLQFLLWYDEGEERNRGNFPPRFSGRQFPNYSSELNVNALELEDSALYLCASSSGTTSGGDNEQFFGPGTRLTVL.

This chain links TRBV5-4 with TRBJ2-3, with 7 bases lining up with TRBD2. J was trimmed by 5 bases and V by 0 bases; bases with no gene match: 9. Germline V gene sequence: CDR1 SGHNT, CDR2 YYREEE (reference sequence). The CDR3 is 16 residues long. In DNA form, the CDR3 reads TGTGCCAGCAGCTTGGGGGGGAGGGCTTCCGGAGATACGCAGTATTTT. Its protein is CASSLGGRASGDTQYF. Full variable domain (remainder filled in from reference TRBV5-4 and TRBJ2-3): ETGVTQSPTHLIKTRGQQVTLRCSSQSGHNTVSWYQQALGQGPQFIFQYYREEENGRGNFPPRFSGLQFPNYSSELNVNALELDDSALYLCASSLGGRASGDTQYFGPGTRLTVL.

The V gene is TRBV7-9, the J gene TRBJ1-1, with unresolved D. This CDR3 is built from 14 residues. Germline assignment: CDR1 SEHNR and CDR2 FQNEAQ (reference sequence). The ends were cut back, 5 bases at V and 5 bases at J, with 15 bases in the middle. Here the CDR3 reads CASSLDTEATEAFF. The CDR3 DNA reads TGTGCCAGCAGCCTAGACACCGAGGCTACTGAAGCTTTCTTT.

V is TRBV21-1 and J is TRBJ1-3. TRBV21-1 constitutes a pseudogene. The CDR3 runs to 16 residues. The CDR3 region is CASSKAQGGAGNTIYF. DNA for the CDR3: TGTGCCAGCAGCAAAGCGCAGGGGGGGGCTGGAAACACCATATATTTT.

The chain uses TRBV30 and TRBJ1-5; TRBD1 aligns across 9 bases. The V and J ends lost 2 bases and 2 bases, in that order; junction bases with no gene match: 4. The CDR3 sequence is 15 residues long. Germline V gene lookup returns CDR1 GTSNPN and CDR2 SVGIG (reference sequence). CDR3 residues: CAWSPRDRGNQPQHF. In nucleotides, the CDR3 is TGTGCCTGGAGTCCCAGGGACAGGGGCAATCAGCCCCAGCATTTT.

The rearrangement joins TRBV2 to TRBJ1-6, with D perhaps matching TRBD1 (6 bases). The CDR3 totals 12 residues. The V end was cut by 1 base, the J end by 18 bases, with 13 bases between. CDR1 is SNHLY and CDR2 is FYNNEI in the germline V gene. In DNA, the CDR3 is TGTGCCAGCAGTGAAGGACGGAGGGGGGCCCACTTT. Translating gives CASSEGRRGAHF.

This chain joins TRBV18 and TRBJ2-3; 8 bases line up with TRBD2. V shed 6 bases and J 1 base; nucleotides not matched to a gene: 6. The germline CDR1 and CDR2 sequences are KGHSH and LQKENI. The CDR3 is 15 amino acids. CDR3 bases: TGTGCCAGCTCGGTACTAGCGGACCGCACAGATACGCAGTATTTT. Its translation is CASSVLADRTDTQYF.